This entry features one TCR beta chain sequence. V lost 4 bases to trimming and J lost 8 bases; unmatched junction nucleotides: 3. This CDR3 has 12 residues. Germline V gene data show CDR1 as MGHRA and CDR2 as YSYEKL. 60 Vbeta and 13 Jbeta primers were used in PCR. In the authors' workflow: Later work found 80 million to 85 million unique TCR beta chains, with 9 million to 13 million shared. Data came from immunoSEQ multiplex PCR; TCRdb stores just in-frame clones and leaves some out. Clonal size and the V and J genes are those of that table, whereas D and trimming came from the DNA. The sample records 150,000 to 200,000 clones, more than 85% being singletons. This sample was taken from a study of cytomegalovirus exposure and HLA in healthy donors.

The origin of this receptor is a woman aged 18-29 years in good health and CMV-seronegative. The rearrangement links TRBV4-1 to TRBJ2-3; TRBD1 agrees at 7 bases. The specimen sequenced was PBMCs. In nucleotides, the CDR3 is TGCGCCAGCAGCCTCGACAGGGTTACGCAGTATTTT. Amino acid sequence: CASSLDRVTQYF.